This entry lists 14 T cell receptor beta chains sequenced from one sample in a study of T cell responses to AZD1222 COVID-19 vaccine. Method: immunoSEQ multiplex PCR; TCRdb's copy keeps in-frame clones and lacks some. The table lists 110,000 to 150,000 clones, 85% to 95% of them singletons, with 12% in the top ten. The source material was peripheral blood, sampled after recovery from COVID-19. These receptors all stem from an adult who had recovered from COVID-19.

This clone was observed once. The junction departs from the called germline gene at one end, perhaps through a read error. CDR3 sequence (DNA): TGTGCTAGCAGCCCCCGCGCCGGAACCGGGGAGCTGTTTTTT. Amino acid sequence: CASSPRAGTGELFF. The chain recombines TRBV7-7 with TRBJ2-2; unclear D gene. The CDR3 consists of 14 residues. Germline V CDR1 and CDR2: SSHAT, FNYEAQ (reference sequence).

V usage is TRBV5-1 and J usage is TRBJ2-7, with D hard to call. Germline lookup yields CDR1 SGHRS and CDR2 YFSETQ. This CDR3 is 14 amino acids long. The V gene lost 4 bases and the J gene lost 2 bases, with 13 bases spanning the gap. The CDR3 loop is CASSPDGTPYEQYF. CDR3 sequence (DNA): TGCGCCAGCAGCCCGGACGGCACCCCCTACGAGCAGTACTTC.

J is TRBJ1-1 and V is TRBV11-1; TRBD1 might be the D (5 bases). V lost 5 bases and J lost 1, with 8 bases in between. CDR1 and CDR2 (germline): SGHAT, FQDESV (reference sequence). The CDR3 totals 13 residues. The CDR3: CASSKGQNTEAFF. The CDR3 DNA is TGTGCCAGCAGCAAAGGACAGAACACTGAAGCTTTCTTT.

This chain uses TRBV5-4 with TRBJ2-7, with a weak D call TRBD2 (5 bases). Germline CDR1 is SGHNT and CDR2 is YYREEE (reference sequence). CDR3 size: 15 residues. Between the trimmed V and J ends, which lost 1 base and 5 bases, there was a span of 16 bases. As DNA, the CDR3 is TGTGCCAGCAGCTTGAAGAGGGAACGGTCTGACGAGCAGTACTTC. It specifies CASSLKRERSDEQYF.

The chain employs TRBV7-6 and TRBJ2-1; D may be TRBD1 (6 bases). This CDR3 contains 16 residues. The germline V and J ends were trimmed by 1 base and 4 bases, with 14 bases remaining between them. Germline lookup yields CDR1 SGHVS and CDR2 FNYEAQ. CDR3 sequence reads: CASSLEVAGAYNEQFF. The DNA of the CDR3 is TGTGCCAGCAGCTTAGAGGTTGCAGGGGCGTACAATGAGCAGTTCTTC.

V is TRBV19 and J is TRBJ1-2; the D gene is possibly TRBD1 (5 bases). This CDR3 region has 13 residues. V was cut by 3 bases and J by 8 bases, with 13 bases left in between. CDR1 is LNHDA and CDR2 is SQIVND in the germline V gene (reference sequence). CDR3 protein: CASSIWGSYGYTF. The CDR3 nucleotides read TGTGCCAGTAGTATTTGGGGCAGCTACGGCTACACCTTC. Using reference TRBV19 and TRBJ1-2 for the parts outside the CDR3, the full variable domain is DGGITQSPKYLFRKEGQNVTLSCEQNLNHDAMYWYRQDPGQGLRLIYYSQIVNDFQKGDIAEGYSVSREKKESFPLTVTSAQKNPTAFYLCASSIWGSYGYTFGSGTRLTVV.

The rearrangement uses TRBV2 and TRBJ2-1, with a possible D match to TRBD1 (5 bases). Germline V gene data show CDR1 as SNHLY and CDR2 as FYNNEI. V lost 7 bases to trimming and J lost 0 bases, with 10 bases between them. This CDR3 has 14 amino acids. CDR3 region: CASNRQFSYNEQFF. The DNA of the CDR3 is TGTGCCAGCAACAGACAGTTCTCCTACAATGAGCAGTTCTTC. Using reference TRBV2 and TRBJ2-1 for the parts outside the CDR3, the full variable domain is EPEVTQTPSHQVTQMGQEVILRCVPISNHLYFYWYRQILGQKVEFLVSFYNNEISEKSEIFDDQFSVERPDGSNFTLKIRSTKLEDSAMYFCASNRQFSYNEQFFGPGTRLTVL.

This sequence joins TRBV6-6 and TRBJ2-3; TRBD1 is a possible D gene (6 bases). CDR1 is MNHNY and CDR2 is SVGAGI in the germline V gene (reference sequence). The V gene lost 6 bases and the J gene lost 2 bases, with 18 bases spanning the gap. This CDR3 comprises 16 residues. The CDR3 region is CASRSHRDIDTDTQYF. CDR3 in DNA: TGTGCCAGCAGATCCCACCGGGACATAGACACAGATACGCAGTATTTT.

Only one count was recorded for this clone. The chain carries TRBV6-1 and TRBJ1-4; D possibly corresponds to TRBD1 (6 bases). CDR1 MNHNS and CDR2 SASEGT come from the germline V gene. V was shortened by 0 bases and J by 4 bases, with 12 bases between the two germline ends. The CDR3 is 16 amino acids. The CDR3 DNA sequence: TGTGCCAGCAGTGAAGCGTGGGGGGCCGGTAATGAAAAACTGTTTTTT. Its protein is CASSEAWGAGNEKLFF.

CDR3 sequence (DNA): TGTGCCAGTAGTATACCCGGACGGGGGTGGAACACTGAAGCTTTCTTT. It codes for CASSIPGRGWNTEAFF. This chain joins TRBV19 and TRBJ1-1; possibly TRBD1 for D (5 bases). The CDR3 runs to 16 residues. Germline loops: CDR1 LNHDA, CDR2 SQIVND (reference sequence). Deletions cut 2 bases from V and 1 base from J, with 14 bases between.

The J gene is TRBJ2-1, the V gene TRBV11-3; D uncertain. Germline CDR1 reads SGHNT; CDR2 reads YENEEA. The length of the CDR3 is 13 residues. V lost 0 bases, J lost 8 bases, and 8 bases lay in between. CDR3 DNA: TGTGCCAGCAGCTTAGATTGGGTCGATGAGCAGTTCTTC. This gives the protein CASSLDWVDEQFF.

The chain couples TRBV6-5 to TRBJ2-1, with D unclear. Germline values: CDR1 MNHEY, CDR2 SVGAGI. Trimming removed 7 bases from V and 8 bases from J, with 9 bases in between. The CDR3 loop spans 11 amino acids. The CDR3 reads CASMVRDEQFF. The CDR3 DNA is TGTGCCAGCATGGTACGCGATGAGCAGTTCTTC.

This clone came up once. The J gene is TRBJ2-5, the V gene TRBV15; TRBD1 agrees at 10 bases. The germline V gene encodes CDR1 LNHNV and CDR2 YYDKDF (reference sequence). CDR3 length: 16 amino acids. The V and J ends lost 1 base and 4 bases, in that order; junction bases with no gene match: 6. The CDR3 sequence: CATSRADRGYRETQYF. Written as DNA, the CDR3 is TGTGCCACCAGCAGAGCGGACAGGGGGTATAGAGAGACCCAGTACTTC.

The V and J genes are TRBV9 and TRBJ2-5, with 9 nucleotides matching TRBD2. The germline CDR1 and CDR2 sequences are SGDLS and YYNGEE. This CDR3 comprises 15 residues. Trimming took 0 bases from V and 5 from J; bases not matched to a gene: 5. For the CDR3, the DNA is TGTGCCAGCAGCGTAGCGGGCGGGAGGGCCGAGACCCAGTACTTC. As protein: CASSVAGGRAETQYF.